Each of the 27 T cell receptor beta chains below was sequenced from the same sample in a study of shared clonotypes between healthy human individuals. TCRdb keeps only in-frame clones here, not all; method: immunoSEQ multiplex PCR. The sample shows some 1,400,000 clones, roughly 96% of them seen only once. The specimen sequenced was naive CD4+ T cells sorted from blood. Subset described: CD45RA+ positively selected. Every receptor here comes from a man aged 25-45 years in good health.

This clone was seen a single time. V and J are TRBV19 and TRBJ2-7; D might be TRBD1 (5 bases). The CDR3 covers 10 residues. Germline lookup yields CDR1 LNHDA and CDR2 SQIVND (reference sequence). The V and J ends lost 3 bases and 10 bases respectively, with 7 bases between them. The DNA of the CDR3 is TGTGCCAGTAGTATCCAGGGCCAGTACTTC. This translates into CASSIQGQYF.

This rearrangement joins TRBV5-5 to TRBJ1-5; 8 nucleotides match TRBD1. CDR1 and CDR2 (germline): SGHKS, YYEKEE (reference sequence). J gave up 3 bases and V 5 bases, and 10 bases lay outside the gene matches. The CDR3 is 16 residues long. For the CDR3, the DNA is TGTGCCAGCAGTTCCCGGACAGGGTACGACAATCAGCCCCAGCATTTT. This codes for CASSSRTGYDNQPQHF.

The chain carries TRBV10-3 and TRBJ1-4; D call uncertain. This CDR3 has 15 residues. Trimming left V 6 bases short and J 8 bases short, with 19 bases between. Germline lookup yields CDR1 ENHRY and CDR2 SYGVKD. This chain's CDR3 is CAIRAGSTSGEKLFF. The CDR3 DNA follows: TGTGCCATCAGGGCCGGGTCAACTAGTGGGGAAAAACTGTTTTTT.

J is TRBJ2-7 and V is TRBV10-1; 8 positions agree with TRBD1. This CDR3 region has 15 residues. Looked up from germline, CDR1 is WNHNN and CDR2 is SYGVQD (reference sequence). The V and J ends lost 2 bases and 6 bases, in that order; junction bases with no gene match: 9. The CDR3 here is CASSETGGLLGEQYF. CDR3 bases: TGCGCCAGCAGTGAGACAGGGGGATTATTAGGCGAGCAGTACTTC.

The CDR3 nucleotides are TGTGCCAGTAGTATATCCTCGACAGGTTCCTACGAGCAGTACTTC. It translates to CASSISSTGSYEQYF. The chain is built from TRBV19 and TRBJ2-7; TRBD1 might be the D (6 bases). Germline CDR1 LNHDA, CDR2 SQIVND (reference sequence). The CDR3 is 15 amino acids. Trimming stripped 2 bases from V and 1 base from J, with 12 bases between.

The chain is built from TRBV15 and TRBJ2-1; possible D gene TRBD1, 6 bases. CDR1 is LNHNV, CDR2 YYDKDF, per germline (reference sequence). This CDR3 is built from 16 residues. V lost 1 base and J 5 bases, leaving 15 bases between the germline ends. The CDR3 region is CATSRGRRTADNEQFF. Here the CDR3 DNA reads TGTGCCACCAGCAGAGGGAGAAGGACAGCCGACAATGAGCAGTTCTTC.

V usage is TRBV5-4 and J usage is TRBJ2-7; 7 nucleotides match TRBD2. CDR3 length: 14 residues. The junction had 5 bases not matched to a gene; V was cut back by 5 bases and J by 0 bases. The germline V gene encodes CDR1 SGHNT and CDR2 YYREEE (reference sequence). The CDR3: CASRPSGSSYEQYF. Written as DNA, the CDR3 is TGTGCCAGCAGGCCTAGCGGAAGCTCCTACGAGCAGTACTTC.

This chain connects TRBV6-4 to TRBJ2-2, with 10 bases fitting TRBD1. Germline loops: CDR1 MRHNA, CDR2 SNTAGT. The CDR3 contains 19 residues. Trimming cost V 4 bases and J 3 bases; bases outside gene matches: 14. DNA for the CDR3: TGTGCCAGCAGTGCCCGATTTGGATTGGGACAGGGGTACACCGGGGAGCTGTTTTTT. It yields the protein CASSARFGLGQGYTGELFF.

The sample holds one count of this clone. V and J are TRBV2 and TRBJ2-3, with D tentatively TRBD2 (7 bases). The V gene's germline CDR1 is SNHLY and CDR2 FYNNEI. The CDR3 loop spans 17 amino acids. With 2 bases removed from V and 3 bases from J, the gap between germline ends came to 18 bases. The DNA for the CDR3 is TGTGCCAGCAGTGAAAAAGGGGGGGAGGGCCGAACAGATACGCAGTATTTT. This encodes CASSEKGGEGRTDTQYF.

The V call is TRBV14, the J call TRBJ2-7; D might be TRBD1 (6 bases). The length of the CDR3 is 15 residues. V shed 0 bases and J shed 7 bases, with 16 bases lying between them. Germline V CDR1 and CDR2: SGHDN, FVKESK. The CDR3 region is CASSQDRAGAREQYF. The CDR3 nucleotides are TGTGCCAGCAGCCAAGACCGTGCAGGGGCGCGGGAGCAGTACTTC.

This chain connects TRBV5-4 to TRBJ2-5; D remains ambiguous. Trimming shortened V by 7 bases and J by 1 base, and 23 bases separated the two germline ends. Germline CDR1 is SGHNT and CDR2 is YYREEE (reference sequence). This CDR3 spans 17 amino acids. The CDR3 DNA reads as TGTGCCAGCTTATTCGGGCAGATTATACACTCCCAAGAGACCCAGTACTTC. Amino acid sequence: CASLFGQIIHSQETQYF.

The chain is built from TRBV7-2 and TRBJ2-7; D remains unclear. In germline, CDR1 is SGHTA, CDR2 FQGNSA. V was trimmed by 4 bases and J by 5 bases, leaving 9 bases between them. This CDR3 spans 12 amino acids. The CDR3 DNA is TGTGCCAGCAGCTCGTCCCGAGACGAGCAGTACTTC. Protein product: CASSSSRDEQYF.

Concerning this clone itself: Other DNA sequences in this sample translate to the same CDR3. This chain uses TRBV5-1 with TRBJ2-5, with D tentatively TRBD1 or TRBD2 (5 bases each). With 4 bases removed from V and 0 bases from J, the gap between germline ends came to 10 bases. CDR1 SGHRS and CDR2 YFSETQ come from the germline V gene. The CDR3 is 14 residues long. The CDR3 coding sequence is TGCGCCAGCAGCCCCGGGACGTACCAAGAGACCCAGTACTTC. Translating gives CASSPGTYQETQYF.

This chain links TRBV27 with TRBJ2-7; 7 bases agree with TRBD2. V lost 2 bases and J lost 2; bases outside the gene matches: 9. Per the germline V gene, CDR1 is MNHEY and CDR2 is SMNVEV (reference sequence). The CDR3 consists of 16 residues. The CDR3 nucleotides are TGTGCCAGCAGTTTAGACCGAATAACTAGCGCCTACGAGCAGTACTTC. Translated: CASSLDRITSAYEQYF.

CDR3 amino acids: CASSYSPGAGTGELFF. The CDR3 DNA follows: TGTGCCAGCAGTTACTCTCCGGGGGCAGGAACCGGGGAGCTGTTTTTT. The rearrangement joins TRBV6-5 to TRBJ2-2; D may be TRBD1 or TRBD2 (6 bases each). The V end lost 0 bases, the J end lost 5 bases, and 13 bases lay between the germline ends. The CDR3 has 16 residues. The germline V gene has CDR1 MNHEY and CDR2 SVGAGI.

The V gene is TRBV2, the J gene TRBJ2-3; D ambiguous. V was trimmed by 1 base and J by 3 bases, leaving 8 bases between them. The germline V gene has CDR1 SNHLY and CDR2 FYNNEI. The CDR3 is 14 residues long. In DNA form, the CDR3 reads TGTGCCAGCAGTGAAGGCCTCAAGACAGATACGCAGTATTTT. Protein product: CASSEGLKTDTQYF.

The chain uses TRBV10-3 and TRBJ2-4, with 7 bases fitting TRBD2. The junction had 6 bases not matched to a gene; V was cut back by 3 bases and J by 7 bases. Germline V CDR1 and CDR2: ENHRY, SYGVKD. This CDR3 is built from 14 residues. The CDR3 loop reads CAISELGGGNIQYF. The CDR3 region has the DNA TGTGCCATCAGTGAATTGGGGGGAGGGAACATTCAGTACTTC.

This rearrangement joins TRBV28 to TRBJ2-6, with TRBD2 identical over 7 bases. Germline V gives CDR1 MDHEN, CDR2 SYDVKM. The CDR3 consists of 17 residues. The ends lost 7 bases at V and 3 bases at J; junction bases unmatched: 12. DNA for the CDR3: TGTGCCAGCATGGGGGAAAGGGGAGGGTATGGGGCCAACGTCCTGACTTTC. Amino acids: CASMGERGGYGANVLTF.

The chain joins TRBV28 to TRBJ2-7, with D perhaps TRBD2 (5 bases). Germline CDR1 reads MDHEN; CDR2 reads SYDVKM. V lost 7 bases and J 1 base, leaving 11 bases between the germline ends. The CDR3 runs to 13 residues. The CDR3 DNA sequence: TGTGCCAGCACCATCTCGGGGTCCTACGAGCAGTACTTC. Amino acid sequence: CASTISGSYEQYF.

This clone was seen once. This sequence joins TRBV2 and TRBJ2-6; 9 positions match TRBD1. Germline V gene lookup returns CDR1 SNHLY and CDR2 FYNNEI. The junction had 10 bases not matched to a gene; V was cut back by 6 bases and J by 4 bases. The CDR3 spans 17 residues. CDR3 loop: CASRPGQGTSGANVLTF. As DNA, the CDR3 is TGTGCCAGCAGACCGGGACAGGGCACTTCAGGGGCCAACGTCCTGACTTTC.

The chain uses TRBV7-2 and TRBJ2-7, with D perhaps matching TRBD1 (7 bases). Germline V gene lookup returns CDR1 SGHTA and CDR2 FQGNSA. The CDR3 runs 15 residues. Trimming took off 2 bases at V and 6 bases at J, with 17 bases between the two ends. The CDR3 region is CASSLIQGFGGEQYF. CDR3 DNA: TGTGCCAGCAGCTTAATACAGGGGTTCGGGGGCGAGCAGTACTTC. Filled out from reference TRBV7-2 and TRBJ2-7, the complete variable domain reads GAGVSQSPSNKVTEKGKDVELRCDPISGHTALYWYRQSLGQGLEFLIYFQGNSAPDKSGLPSDRFSAERTGGSVSTLTIQRTQQEDSAVYLCASSLIQGFGGEQYFGPGTRLTVT.

The V and J genes are TRBV5-6 and TRBJ2-4; possibly TRBD1 for D (7 bases). CDR3 length: 12 amino acids. V dropped 4 bases and J dropped 14 bases, with 16 bases sitting between them. CDR1 and CDR2 (germline): SGHDT, YYEEEE. CDR3 residues: CASSLGGTAKYF. CDR3 bases: TGTGCCAGCAGCCTCGGCGGGACAGCCAAGTACTTC.

V and J are TRBV25-1 and TRBJ2-3, with D tentatively TRBD1 or TRBD2 (5 bases each). V lost 1 base to trimming and J lost 2 bases, with 13 bases between them. The germline V gene has CDR1 MGHDK and CDR2 SYGVNS. The CDR3 length is 16 residues. Here the CDR3 DNA reads TGTGCCAGCAGTGAATCTCGGGGCAAATTCACAGATACGCAGTATTTT. Its protein product is CASSESRGKFTDTQYF. The entire variable domain, with the rest obtained from reference TRBV25-1 and TRBJ2-3, is as follows: EADIYQTPRYLVIGTGKKITLECSQTMGHDKMYWYQQDPGMELHLIHYSYGVNSTEKGDLSSESTVSRIRTEHFPLTLESARPSHTSQYLCASSESRGKFTDTQYFGPGTRLTVL.

CDR3 nucleotides: TGTGCCAGCAGCGTAGGATCCAGTGAAGAGACCCAGTACTTC. It specifies CASSVGSSEETQYF. The chain employs TRBV9 and TRBJ2-5; D call uncertain. Germline V gene sequence: CDR1 SGDLS, CDR2 YYNGEE. Trimming stripped 0 bases from V and 3 bases from J, with 9 bases between. The length of the CDR3 is 14 residues.

The chain is built from TRBV7-8 and TRBJ2-1, with D possibly TRBD2 on 6 matching bases. The ends were cut back, 0 bases at V and 0 bases at J, with 15 bases in the middle. Germline assignment: CDR1 SGHVS and CDR2 FQNEAQ. This CDR3 region has 18 residues. This CDR3 reads CASSLAGTVTSSYNEQFF. Here the CDR3 DNA reads TGTGCCAGCAGCTTAGCGGGGACTGTAACAAGCTCCTACAATGAGCAGTTCTTC. Based on the CDR3 plus reference TRBV7-8 and TRBJ2-1, the full variable domain is GAGVSQSPRYKVAKRGQDVALRCDPISGHVSLFWYQQALGQGPEFLTYFQNEAQLDKSGLPSDRFFAERPEGSVSTLKIQRTQQEDSAVYLCASSLAGTVTSSYNEQFFGPGTRLTVL.

The rearrangement joins TRBV27 to TRBJ2-1, with 8 bases that match TRBD2. The V and J ends lost 5 bases and 1 base, in that order; junction bases with no gene match: 16. Germline V CDR1 and CDR2: MNHEY, SMNVEV (reference sequence). The CDR3 sequence is 19 residues long. The CDR3 is CASSLVRIQAGESYNEQFF. The CDR3 nucleotides are TGTGCCAGCAGTCTAGTTAGGATCCAAGCGGGGGAGTCCTACAATGAGCAGTTCTTC.

This clone was detected only once. The chain has TRBV10-3 and TRBJ1-2, with no clear D. The CDR3 contains 12 residues. V was clipped by 4 bases and J by 8 bases, with 11 bases between them. Looked up from germline, CDR1 is ENHRY and CDR2 is SYGVKD. DNA for the CDR3: TGTGCCATCAGTGGGACCGGCGGCGGCTACACCTTC. Its translation: CAISGTGGGYTF.